Listed here are 28 T cell receptor beta chains from one sample, sequenced in a study of T cell responses to AZD1222 COVID-19 vaccine (dated by TCRdb to about 2021). Per the publication, the time point label means: baseline before first vaccination. Receptor amplification or capture employed the immunoSEQ multiplex PCR assay. Drawn from immuneACCESS, this table holds only the in-frame rearrangements with V and J called that TCRdb kept. Clones are partly lost; checked studies trace under half to an unresolved V gene and leave the rest unexplained. The sample yields approximately 120,000 clones; about 87% were counted once. The biggest ten clones account for 4% to 5.5% of the sample. Sequences were derived from peripheral blood, sampled on day 0 of AZD1222 vaccination. The receptor source for this set is an adult in good health.

V gene TRBV24-1 combines with J gene TRBJ2-1; no clear D gene. V was cut by 6 bases and J by 8 bases, with 13 bases left in between. This CDR3 is 13 amino acids long. Germline-derived CDR1 and CDR2 are KGHDR and SFDVKD. In DNA, the CDR3 is TGTGCCACCAGTCTGGGTGGATATGATGAGCAGTTCTTC. Its translation is CATSLGGYDEQFF.

The chain joins TRBV11-2 to TRBJ2-1, with D possibly being TRBD1 or TRBD2 (5 bases each). The CDR3 length is 15 residues. Germline CDR1 reads SGHAT; CDR2 reads FQNNGV. V was shortened by 5 bases and J by 2 bases, with 13 bases between the two germline ends. CDR3 protein: CASSPGTGPYNEQFF. The CDR3 DNA reads TGTGCCAGCAGCCCTGGTACGGGGCCCTACAATGAGCAGTTCTTC.

The chain uses TRBV19 and TRBJ1-2; D may be TRBD1 (5 bases). Germline V gene sequence: CDR1 LNHDA, CDR2 SQIVND (reference sequence). The CDR3 runs 16 residues. V shed 3 bases and J shed 4 bases, with 18 bases lying between them. CDR3 region: CASSMADMGSSYGYTF. The CDR3 DNA is TGTGCCAGTAGTATGGCGGACATGGGGTCTAGCTATGGCTACACCTTC.

The CDR3 here is CASSYSGDEQFF. The CDR3 DNA follows: TGCGCCAGCAGCTATAGCGGGGATGAGCAGTTCTTC. V usage is TRBV5-1 and J usage is TRBJ2-1, with 8 bases that match TRBD2. The germline CDR1 and CDR2 sequences are SGHRS and YFSETQ. V dropped 3 bases and J dropped 8; count of bases not matched to a gene: 1. This CDR3 is built from 12 residues.

This chain connects TRBV27 to TRBJ1-6; a possible D gene is TRBD1 (5 bases). The CDR3 runs 15 residues. V gave up 6 bases and J gave up 1 base, with 10 bases separating them. Germline V lookup: CDR1 MNHEY, CDR2 SMNVEV (reference sequence). The CDR3 sequence is CASSLGESYNSPLHF. CDR3 DNA sequence: TGTGCCAGCAGCCTAGGGGAATCCTATAATTCACCCCTCCACTTT.

This clone was found once. The gene calls are TRBV7-9 and TRBJ2-7; TRBD1 aligns across 10 bases. The CDR3 has 15 amino acids. Losses at the gene ends were 5 bases for V and 4 bases for J; bases not matched to a gene: 8. Germline V gives CDR1 SEHNR, CDR2 FQNEAQ (reference sequence). CDR3 coding DNA: TGTGCCAGCAGCGGTTCGGACAGGGGGATGTACGAGCAGTACTTC. Translating it yields CASSGSDRGMYEQYF.

This chain links TRBV28 with TRBJ1-1, with D possibly matching TRBD1 (5 bases). From germline, CDR1 is MDHEN and CDR2 SYDVKM. This CDR3 is built from 15 residues. V shed 8 bases and J shed 2 bases, with 18 bases lying between them. CDR3 DNA sequence: TGTGCCAGCCGATCCCCGGGGCAAGCTAACACTGAAGCTTTCTTT. This gives the protein CASRSPGQANTEAFF.

The rearrangement uses TRBV7-8 and TRBJ2-7; D assignment may be TRBD1 or TRBD2 (5 bases each). Germline V gene sequence: CDR1 SGHVS, CDR2 FQNEAQ. This CDR3 spans 15 amino acids. V lost 1 base to trimming and J lost 3 bases, with 13 bases between them. The CDR3 nucleotides read TGTGCCAGCAGCTTAGTGGGCAGGGAGTTCTACGAGCAGTACTTC. Translation gives CASSLVGREFYEQYF.

The chain uses TRBV19 and TRBJ2-5, with D possibly matching TRBD1 (6 bases). The CDR3 sequence is 16 residues long. Deletions cut 7 bases from V and 1 base from J, with 19 bases between. Germline CDR1 and CDR2: LNHDA and SQIVND (reference sequence). CDR3 nucleotides: TGTGCCAGTAACCCCCCGGGACATGAGACCCAAGAGACCCAGTACTTC. Protein: CASNPPGHETQETQYF.

The rearrangement links TRBV4-2 to TRBJ2-1, with TRBD2 identical over 11 bases. Germline assignment: CDR1 LGHNA and CDR2 YNFKEQ. With V trimmed by 5 bases and J by 0 bases, 12 bases remained unmatched. The CDR3 runs to 19 residues. The CDR3 reads CASSYGLAGDLSSYNEQFF. The CDR3 coding sequence is TGTGCCAGCAGCTATGGACTAGCGGGCGACTTAAGCTCCTACAATGAGCAGTTCTTC.

In its sample, this clone was seen once. The chain recombines TRBV5-4 with TRBJ2-7; TRBD1 or TRBD2 may be the D gene (5 bases each). Per the germline V gene, CDR1 is SGHNT and CDR2 is YYREEE (reference sequence). The CDR3 sequence is 13 residues long. Trimming cost V 4 bases and J 5 bases, with 13 bases left between them. The CDR3, as DNA: TGTGCCAGCAGCAAGAAATTGGGGGACGAGCAGTACTTC. It encodes CASSKKLGDEQYF.

V and J are TRBV7-2 and TRBJ1-5, with TRBD1 as a possible D gene (6 bases). Germline lookup yields CDR1 SGHTA and CDR2 FQGNSA. The CDR3 runs 14 residues. V shed 5 bases and J shed 4 bases, with 12 bases lying between them. The CDR3 region is CASSPITGNQPQHF. The CDR3 region has the DNA TGTGCCAGCAGCCCGATTACAGGGAATCAGCCCCAGCATTTT. The whole variable domain, remainder taken from reference TRBV7-2 and TRBJ1-5, is GAGVSQSPSNKVTEKGKDVELRCDPISGHTALYWYRQSLGQGLEFLIYFQGNSAPDKSGLPSDRFSAERTGGSVSTLTIQRTQQEDSAVYLCASSPITGNQPQHFGDGTRLSIL.

The V call is TRBV10-3, the J call TRBJ1-2; D not certain. Deletions cut 6 bases from V and 8 bases from J, with 13 bases between. Germline CDR1 ENHRY, CDR2 SYGVKD. This CDR3 contains 12 residues. CDR3 region: CAIRDTIKGYTF. The CDR3 DNA reads TGTGCCATCAGAGACACTATAAAGGGCTACACCTTC.

The V and J genes are TRBV27 and TRBJ1-2, with D unresolved. Germline CDR1 is MNHEY and CDR2 is SMNVEV (reference sequence). The length of the CDR3 is 14 residues. Trimming stripped 2 bases from V and 2 bases from J, with 9 bases between. CDR3 DNA sequence: TGTGCCAGCAGTTTAAAGGTAGGGAACTATGGCTACACCTTC. This gives the protein CASSLKVGNYGYTF.

This chain links TRBV7-2 with TRBJ2-1, with D perhaps assigned TRBD1 or TRBD2 (6 bases each). The V and J ends lost 7 bases and 6 bases respectively, with 16 bases between them. Germline V gene sequence: CDR1 SGHTA, CDR2 FQGNSA. The CDR3 loop spans 14 amino acids. This CDR3 is CASNKGGGINEQFF. DNA of the CDR3: TGTGCCAGCAACAAGGGGGGCGGGATCAATGAGCAGTTCTTC.

CDR3 sequence reads: CASSAGVIGELFF. The CDR3 coding sequence is TGTGCCAGTTCGGCGGGAGTTATAGGGGAGCTGTTTTTT. The chain carries TRBV2 and TRBJ2-2, with 7 bases aligning to TRBD2. Germline CDR1 and CDR2: SNHLY and FYNNEI. This CDR3 has 13 residues. Trimming at V came to 9 bases and at J to 8 bases, leaving 9 bases not matched to a gene. Full variable domain (missing parts from reference TRBV2 and TRBJ2-2): EPEVTQTPSHQVTQMGQEVILRCVPISNHLYFYWYRQILGQKVEFLVSFYNNEISEKSEIFDDQFSVERPDGSNFTLKIRSTKLEDSAMYFCASSAGVIGELFFGEGSRLTVL.

This clone came up once. In DNA form, the CDR3 reads TGTGCCAGCAGTCCCCGAAGAACCGGACCTCCGGGACACTACGAGCAGTACTTC. This codes for CASSPRRTGPPGHYEQYF. This rearrangement joins TRBV2 to TRBJ2-7; D possibly corresponds to TRBD1 (6 bases). CDR3 length equals 18 residues. Looked up from germline, CDR1 is SNHLY and CDR2 is FYNNEI. Trimming left V 5 bases short and J 3 bases short, with 26 bases between.

Notes on this clone: It is unclear where the CDR3 begins or ends on the DNA, so no DNA is shown, and the CDR3 is as TCRdb lists it. The J gene is TRBJ1-4, the V gene TRBV9. The CDR3 comprises 16 residues, both ends counted. Germline V gene sequence: CDR1 SGDLS, CDR2 YYNGEE. This CDR3 is CASSVGPGTTNEKLFF.

This chain joins TRBV19 and TRBJ1-3; D not certain. CDR1 and CDR2 (germline): LNHDA, SQIVND (reference sequence). This CDR3 has 14 amino acids. V shed 3 bases and J shed 2 bases, with 8 bases lying between them. CDR3 DNA sequence: TGTGCCAGTAGTATCCGAGCCCCTGGAAACACCATATATTTT. This encodes CASSIRAPGNTIYF.

This chain connects TRBV10-1 to TRBJ2-3; D perhaps matches TRBD2 (7 bases). The CDR3 extends over 14 amino acids. Per the germline V gene, CDR1 is WNHNN and CDR2 is SYGVQD (reference sequence). V was cut by 4 bases and J by 9 bases, with 17 bases left in between. The CDR3, as DNA: TGCGCCAGCAGTGCCCCAGGGGAGGGGAGGACGCAGTATTTT. This codes for CASSAPGEGRTQYF.

The gene calls are TRBV5-8 and TRBJ1-2, with D unresolved. Trimming removed 0 bases from V and 8 bases from J, with 17 bases in between. Germline V lookup: CDR1 SGHTS, CDR2 YDEGEE. This CDR3 has 15 residues. The CDR3 sequence is CASSLEVSRLGGYTF. For the CDR3, the DNA is TGTGCCAGCAGCTTGGAAGTCAGCCGCTTGGGAGGCTACACCTTC. Drawing the rest from reference TRBV5-8 and TRBJ1-2, the complete variable domain is EAGVTQSPTHLIKTRGQQATLRCSPISGHTSVYWYQQALGLGLQFLLWYDEGEERNRGNFPPRFSGRQFPNYSSELNVNALELEDSALYLCASSLEVSRLGGYTFGSGTRLTVV.

This clone has only a few counts. The chain recombines TRBV4-1 with TRBJ2-7; D gene uncertain. This CDR3 has 14 residues. Trimming stripped 1 base from V and 0 bases from J, with 7 bases between. CDR1 MGHRA and CDR2 YSYEKL come from the germline V gene. Here the CDR3 DNA reads TGCGCCAGCAGCCAAGCAGAAACCTCCTACGAGCAGTACTTC. Translation gives CASSQAETSYEQYF.

This sequence joins TRBV28 and TRBJ1-4; TRBD1 is a possible D gene (6 bases). The V end lost 7 bases, the J end lost 7 bases, and 19 bases lay between the germline ends. Germline V lookup: CDR1 MDHEN, CDR2 SYDVKM. The CDR3 is 15 residues long. In DNA, the CDR3 is TGTGCCAGCACCCAAGGGGGGGCCGGGGGTGAAAAACTGTTTTTT. Translation gives CASTQGGAGGEKLFF.

The chain uses TRBV28 and TRBJ2-2, with TRBD2 as a possible D gene (5 bases). Trimming removed 6 bases at V and 0 bases at J, with 20 bases between. CDR3 size: 18 residues. Germline V gene sequence: CDR1 MDHEN, CDR2 SYDVKM. CDR3 nucleotide sequence: TGTGCCAGCAGCTCAGTGTCCCGACGGACTTCGAACACCGGGGAGCTGTTTTTT. Its protein is CASSSVSRRTSNTGELFF. Full variable domain (remainder filled in from reference TRBV28 and TRBJ2-2): DVKVTQSSRYLVKRTGEKVFLECVQDMDHENMFWYRQDPGLGLRLIYFSYDVKMKEKGDIPEGYSVSREKKERFSLILESASTNQTSMYLCASSSVSRRTSNTGELFFGEGSRLTVL.

The chain recombines TRBV6-1 with TRBJ1-6, with 7 nucleotides matching TRBD1. CDR3 size: 18 residues. The V gene's germline CDR1 is MNHNS and CDR2 SASEGT. V lost 3 bases and J lost 0; bases outside the gene matches: 8. The CDR3 DNA follows: TGTGCCAGCAGTGAGGGGGGACAGACTTACTCCTATAATTCACCCCTCCACTTT. Translated, it gives CASSEGGQTYSYNSPLHF.

The CDR3 bases are TGTGCCAGCAGTTTCCGACAGACTCGCACAGATACGCAGTATTTT. Protein sequence: CASSFRQTRTDTQYF. V and J are TRBV27 and TRBJ2-3; D perhaps matches TRBD1 (5 bases). V was clipped by 3 bases and J by 1 base, with 11 bases between them. The germline gives CDR1 MNHEY, CDR2 SMNVEV (reference sequence). The length of the CDR3 is 15 residues.

V gene TRBV11-3 combines with J gene TRBJ2-1, with D perhaps TRBD1 or TRBD2 (5 bases each). Trimming took off 5 bases at V and 0 bases at J, with 23 bases between the two ends. From germline, CDR1 is SGHNT and CDR2 YENEEA. This CDR3 contains 19 residues. In DNA form, the CDR3 reads TGTGCCAGCAGCCTCTCAGGGCTAGCCAATTGGGGCTCCTACAATGAGCAGTTCTTC. Translation: CASSLSGLANWGSYNEQFF.

CDR3 sequence reads: CASSVTSSYEQYF. CDR3 DNA sequence: TGTGCCAGCAGTGTTACTAGTAGTTACGAGCAGTACTTC. This chain links TRBV27 with TRBJ2-7; D may be TRBD2 (5 bases). V shed 5 bases and J shed 4 bases, with 12 bases lying between them. The germline gives CDR1 MNHEY, CDR2 SMNVEV (reference sequence). This CDR3 is built from 13 residues.